This T cell receptor (beta chain) was captured in a study of CXCR3-negative and CXCR3-positive naive CD8 T cells. Overall study context: Roughly 1.5 +/- 0.3 million TRB reads came from each library, giving about 140 million in total.

Study-wide results and limits: Hydrophobicity was higher for TRB CDR3s found in CXCR3-positive naive cells than in CXCR3-negative naive cells. The study found CXCR3 expression partially decreased after cryopreservation and ran most assays on fresh PBMCs. Researchers reported similar TRBV-TRBJ usage in naive CXCR3-negative and CXCR3-positive cells, though memory differed.

With regard to this clonotype: What it recognizes is unknown.

This CDR3 is built from 14 residues. Per germline, CDR1 SGHTA and CDR2 FQGTGA. With UMI labels, 5' RACE was used to prepare the TRB cDNA libraries. TCRdb reanalyzed the 5' RACE reads and collapses them to one entry per CDR3 protein, without DNA. The data include around 160,000 distinct CDR3 sequences; the top ten clones carry around 0.28%. The material sequenced was naive CXCR3+ CD8+ T cells from blood. Indicated subset: CD45RO-CCR7+CD27+CD95- naive CD8+ T cells expressing CXCR3 (TNR3+). The chain couples TRBV7-3 to TRBJ2-7. This TCR came from a human donor in good health. Some clones in this sample may be carry-over from other donors' samples. The CDR3 here is CASSLMAGPDEQYF.